This T cell receptor (beta chain) appears in the sequencing data of a study of siplizumab effects on memory and regulatory T cells. Findings and caveats of the study: Few alloreactive clones mapped to unstimulated subsets. Alloreactive sequences traceable to unstimulated CD4+ memory cells were significantly reduced by siplizumab.

Method: immunoSEQ multiplex PCR; TCRdb's copy keeps in-frame clones and lacks some. This table has 55,000 to 80,000 clones, around 80% appearing once. This clone was observed a few times. Its antigen is still unknown. From germline, CDR1 is SGHVS and CDR2 FNYEAQ. V shed 5 bases, J shed 1 base, and the junction held 5 bases outside the gene matches. The length of the CDR3 is 15 residues. Unstimulated naive, memory, effector memory and TEMRA subsets from a few donor pairs underwent sequencing. The genes are TRBV7-6 and TRBJ2-7, with 10 nucleotides matching TRBD2. The TCR comes from a human donor in good health. The specimen sequenced was memory CD4+ T cells sorted from blood. DNA for the CDR3: TGTGCCAGCAGCCGCGCTAGCGGGGGTTCCTACGAGCAGTACTTC. This translates into CASSRASGGSYEQYF.